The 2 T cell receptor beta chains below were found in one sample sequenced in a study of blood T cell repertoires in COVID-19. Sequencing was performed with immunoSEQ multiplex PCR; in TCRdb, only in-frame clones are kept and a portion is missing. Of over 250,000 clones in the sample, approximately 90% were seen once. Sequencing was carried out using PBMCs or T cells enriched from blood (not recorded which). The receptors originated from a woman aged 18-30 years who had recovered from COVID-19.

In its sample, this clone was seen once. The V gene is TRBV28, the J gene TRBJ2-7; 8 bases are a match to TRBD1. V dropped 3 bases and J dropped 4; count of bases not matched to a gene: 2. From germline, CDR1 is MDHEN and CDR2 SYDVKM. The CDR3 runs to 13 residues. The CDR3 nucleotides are TGTGCCAGCAGTTTTGACAGGGGATACGAGCAGTACTTC. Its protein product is CASSFDRGYEQYF.

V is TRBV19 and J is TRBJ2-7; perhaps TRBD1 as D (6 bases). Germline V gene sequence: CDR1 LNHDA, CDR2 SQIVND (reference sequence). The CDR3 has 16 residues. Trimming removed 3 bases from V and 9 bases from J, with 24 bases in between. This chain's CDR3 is CASSMVFNRAGSGQYF. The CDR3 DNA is TGTGCCAGTAGTATGGTGTTCAACAGGGCGGGCTCGGGGCAGTACTTC.